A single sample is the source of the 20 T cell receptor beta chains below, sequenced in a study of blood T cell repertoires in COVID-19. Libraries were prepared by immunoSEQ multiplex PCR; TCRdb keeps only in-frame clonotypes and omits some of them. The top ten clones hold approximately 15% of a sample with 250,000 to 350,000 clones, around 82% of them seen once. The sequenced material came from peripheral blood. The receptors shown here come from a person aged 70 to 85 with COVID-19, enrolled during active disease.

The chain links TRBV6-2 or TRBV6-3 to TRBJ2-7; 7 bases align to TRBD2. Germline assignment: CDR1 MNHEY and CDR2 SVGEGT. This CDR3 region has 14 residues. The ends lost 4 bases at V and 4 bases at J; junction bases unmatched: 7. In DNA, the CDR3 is TGTGCCAGCAGTTTCATAGCGGGTGCGTACGAGCAGTACTTC. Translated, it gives CASSFIAGAYEQYF.

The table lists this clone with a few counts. CDR3 nucleotide sequence: TGTGCCAGTCAAGCGGGGGGACCTTCTTCCCAGTACTTC. Translating gives CASQAGGPSSQYF. The chain has TRBV19 and TRBJ2-5; 9 bases match TRBD2. Per the germline V gene, CDR1 is LNHDA and CDR2 is SQIVND (reference sequence). This CDR3 region has 13 residues. The V and J ends lost 8 bases and 9 bases, in that order; junction bases with no gene match: 10.

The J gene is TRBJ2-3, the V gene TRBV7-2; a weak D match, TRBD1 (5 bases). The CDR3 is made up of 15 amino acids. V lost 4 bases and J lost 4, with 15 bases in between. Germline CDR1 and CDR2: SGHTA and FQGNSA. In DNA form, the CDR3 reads TGTGCCAGCAGCTCCTATCCAGGGTCCCCAGATACGCAGTATTTT. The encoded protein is CASSSYPGSPDTQYF.

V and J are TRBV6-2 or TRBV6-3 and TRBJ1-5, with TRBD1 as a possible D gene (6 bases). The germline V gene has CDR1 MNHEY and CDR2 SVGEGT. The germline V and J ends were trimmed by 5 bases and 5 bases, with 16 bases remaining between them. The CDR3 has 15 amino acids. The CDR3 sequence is CASSHQQRGYQPQHF. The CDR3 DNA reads TGTGCCAGCAGTCACCAACAGAGGGGGTATCAGCCCCAGCATTTT.

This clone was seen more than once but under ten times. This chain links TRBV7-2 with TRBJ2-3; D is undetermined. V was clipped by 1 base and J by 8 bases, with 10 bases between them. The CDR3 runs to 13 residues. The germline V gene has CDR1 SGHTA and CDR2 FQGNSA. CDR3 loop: CASSLGGFGTQYF. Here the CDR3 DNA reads TGTGCCAGCAGCTTAGGAGGTTTTGGTACGCAGTATTTT.

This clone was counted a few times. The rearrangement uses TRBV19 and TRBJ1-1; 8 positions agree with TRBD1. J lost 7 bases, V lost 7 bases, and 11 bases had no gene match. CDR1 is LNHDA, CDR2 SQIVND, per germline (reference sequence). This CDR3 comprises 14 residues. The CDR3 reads CASTPGGGIFEAFF. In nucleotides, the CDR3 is TGTGCCAGTACTCCAGGGGGCGGAATCTTTGAAGCTTTCTTT.

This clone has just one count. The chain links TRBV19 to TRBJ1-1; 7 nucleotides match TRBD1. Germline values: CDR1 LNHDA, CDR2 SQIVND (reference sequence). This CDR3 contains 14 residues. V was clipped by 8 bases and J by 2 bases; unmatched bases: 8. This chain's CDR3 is CASDSRGENTEAFF. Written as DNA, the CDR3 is TGTGCCAGTGATAGCAGGGGGGAAAACACTGAAGCTTTCTTT.

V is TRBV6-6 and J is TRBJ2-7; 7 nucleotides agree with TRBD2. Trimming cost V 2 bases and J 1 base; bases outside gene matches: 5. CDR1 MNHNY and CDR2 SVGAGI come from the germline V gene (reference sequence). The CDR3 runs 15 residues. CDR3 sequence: CASSYVGGGSYEQYF. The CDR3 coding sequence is TGTGCCAGCAGTTACGTGGGCGGGGGTTCCTACGAGCAGTACTTC.

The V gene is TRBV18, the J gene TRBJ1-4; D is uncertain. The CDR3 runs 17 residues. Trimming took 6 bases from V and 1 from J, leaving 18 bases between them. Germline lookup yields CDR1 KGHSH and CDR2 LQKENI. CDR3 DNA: TGTGCCAGCTCTAATATAAACTCAGGAATAACTAATGAAAAACTGTTTTTT. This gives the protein CASSNINSGITNEKLFF. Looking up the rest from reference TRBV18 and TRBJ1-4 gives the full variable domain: NAGVMQNPRHLVRRRGQEARLRCSPMKGHSHVYWYRQLPEEGLKFMVYLQKENIIDESGMPKERFSAEFPKEGPSILRIQQVVRGDSAAYFCASSNINSGITNEKLFFGSGTQLSVL.

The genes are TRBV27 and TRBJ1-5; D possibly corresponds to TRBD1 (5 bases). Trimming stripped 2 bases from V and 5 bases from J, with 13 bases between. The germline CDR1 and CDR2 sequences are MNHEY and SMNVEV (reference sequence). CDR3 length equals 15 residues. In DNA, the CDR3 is TGTGCCAGCAGTTTAGACGGGGGGATGGATCAGCCCCAGCATTTT. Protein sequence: CASSLDGGMDQPQHF.

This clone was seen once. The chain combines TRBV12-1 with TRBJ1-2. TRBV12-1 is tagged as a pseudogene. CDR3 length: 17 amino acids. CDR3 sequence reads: CASSRTSQERELYGYTF. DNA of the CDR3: TGTGCCAGCAGCCGCACAAGCCAAGAAAGGGAGCTGTATGGCTACACCTTC.

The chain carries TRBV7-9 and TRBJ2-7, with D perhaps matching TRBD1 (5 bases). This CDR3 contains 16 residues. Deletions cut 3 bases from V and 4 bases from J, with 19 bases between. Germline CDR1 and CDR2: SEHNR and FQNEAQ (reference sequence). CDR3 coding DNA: TGTGCCAGCAGCTTCTCTACAGGAGAAACTCCATACGAGCAGTACTTC. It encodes CASSFSTGETPYEQYF.

CDR3 protein: CASSISGQSKETQYF. The CDR3 nucleotides read TGTGCCAGTAGTATAAGTGGACAGTCCAAAGAGACCCAGTACTTC. V and J are TRBV19 and TRBJ2-5; a weak D match, TRBD1 (6 bases). CDR1 and CDR2 from the germline V gene are LNHDA and SQIVND (reference sequence). The CDR3 runs to 15 residues. Between the trimmed V and J ends, which lost 2 bases and 3 bases, there was a span of 13 bases.

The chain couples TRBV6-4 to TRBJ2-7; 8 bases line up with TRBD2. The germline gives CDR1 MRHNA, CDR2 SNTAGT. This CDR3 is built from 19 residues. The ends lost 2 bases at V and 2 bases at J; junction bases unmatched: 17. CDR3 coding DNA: TGTGCCAGCAGTGACCCTGGCGGGGGGAATAGCGGGCCGCCCTACGAGCAGTACTTC. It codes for CASSDPGGGNSGPPYEQYF.

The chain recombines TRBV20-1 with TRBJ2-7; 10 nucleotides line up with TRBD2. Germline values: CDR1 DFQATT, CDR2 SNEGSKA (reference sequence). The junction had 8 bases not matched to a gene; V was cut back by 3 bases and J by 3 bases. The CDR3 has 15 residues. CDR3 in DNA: TGCAGTGCTAGTAATCCTAGCGGGAGATTCTACGAGCAGTACTTC. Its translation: CSASNPSGRFYEQYF.

As DNA, the CDR3 is TGTGCCAGCAGCGCCAGGGGGTTTTTTAACTACGAGCAGTACTTC. Translated, it gives CASSARGFFNYEQYF. The rearrangement links TRBV13 to TRBJ2-7, with 7 bases that match TRBD1. Trimming took 5 bases from V and 3 from J; bases not matched to a gene: 10. The CDR3 runs 15 residues. Germline values: CDR1 PRHDT, CDR2 FYEKMQ (reference sequence).

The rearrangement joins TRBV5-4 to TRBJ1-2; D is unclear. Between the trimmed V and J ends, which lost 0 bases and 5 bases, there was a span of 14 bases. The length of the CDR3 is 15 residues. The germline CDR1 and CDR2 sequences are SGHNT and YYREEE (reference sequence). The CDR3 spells CASSLVGGATYGYTF. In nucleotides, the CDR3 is TGTGCCAGCAGCTTGGTTGGAGGAGCCACATATGGCTACACCTTC.

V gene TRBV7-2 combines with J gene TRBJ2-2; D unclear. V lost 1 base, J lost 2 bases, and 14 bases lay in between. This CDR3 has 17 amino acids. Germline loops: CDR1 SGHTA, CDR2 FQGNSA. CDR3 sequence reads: CASSLGFRHTNTGELFF. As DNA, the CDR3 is TGTGCCAGCAGCTTAGGTTTCAGGCACACCAACACCGGGGAGCTGTTTTTT.

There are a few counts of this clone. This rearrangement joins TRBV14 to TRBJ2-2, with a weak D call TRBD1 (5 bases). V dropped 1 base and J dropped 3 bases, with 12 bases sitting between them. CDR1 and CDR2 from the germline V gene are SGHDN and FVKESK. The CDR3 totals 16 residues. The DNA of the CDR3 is TGTGCCAGCAGCCAAGGGAACAGGCCGCACACCGGGGAGCTGTTTTTT. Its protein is CASSQGNRPHTGELFF.

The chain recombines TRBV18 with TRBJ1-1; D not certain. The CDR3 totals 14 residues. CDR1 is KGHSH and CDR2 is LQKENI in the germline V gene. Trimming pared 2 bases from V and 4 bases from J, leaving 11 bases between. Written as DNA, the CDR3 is TGTGCCAGCTCACCAAGGGCGGGTGGCACTGAAGCTTTCTTT. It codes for CASSPRAGGTEAFF.